The 24 T cell receptor beta chains listed next were all sequenced from one sample in a study of CD8+ T cells in alopecia areata. Reverse transcribed after extraction, RNA yielded cDNA as the sequencing template. Profiled with immunoSEQ multiplex PCR; TCRdb holds only in-frame clones, not every one. This repertoire shows approximately 91,000 clones, 35% to 45% found once; its top ten account for around 0.8%. Specimen: CD4+ T cells sorted from blood. The receptors were sampled from a human donor with alopecia areata.

The rearrangement links TRBV29-1 to TRBJ2-5; either TRBD1 or TRBD2 may fit D (5 bases each). V was clipped by 5 bases and J by 5 bases, with 12 bases between them. CDR3 length: 12 residues. Germline V CDR1 and CDR2: SQVTM, ANQGSEA. The CDR3 DNA reads as TGCAGCGTTACCGACGGGGCGGAGACCCAGTACTTC. Translating gives CSVTDGAETQYF.

This clone was observed many times. The J gene is TRBJ1-4, the V gene TRBV7-9; TRBD1 matches at 7 bases. The CDR3 spans 13 residues. V trimming: 6 bases; J trimming: 7 bases; junction bases outside the gene matches: 5. CDR1 is SEHNR and CDR2 is FQNEAQ in the germline V gene (reference sequence). CDR3 coding DNA: TGTGCCAGCAGTACAGGGGTTGGTGAAAAACTGTTTTTT. The encoded protein is CASSTGVGEKLFF.

This chain links TRBV7-9 with TRBJ1-2; D possibly corresponds to TRBD1 (5 bases). This CDR3 contains 14 residues. The germline CDR1 and CDR2 sequences are SEHNR and FQNEAQ (reference sequence). The ends were cut back, 2 bases at V and 4 bases at J, with 11 bases in the middle. CDR3: CASSLWGTSYGYTF. CDR3 DNA: TGTGCCAGCAGCTTATGGGGGACCTCCTATGGCTACACCTTC.

This clone has just a few counts. The J gene is TRBJ2-3, the V gene TRBV19, with D unresolved. This CDR3 has 14 residues. V was trimmed by 5 bases and J by 0 bases, leaving 9 bases between them. Per the germline V gene, CDR1 is LNHDA and CDR2 is SQIVND (reference sequence). The DNA for the CDR3 is TGTGCCAGTAGTTTCCAGATCAGCACAGATACGCAGTATTTT. It translates to CASSFQISTDTQYF.

This chain uses TRBV30 with TRBJ2-1; D perhaps matches TRBD1 (5 bases). The CDR3 is 14 residues long. V lost 3 bases and J 3 bases, leaving 12 bases between the germline ends. In germline, CDR1 is GTSNPN, CDR2 SVGIG (reference sequence). The CDR3 spells CAWRGVTVYNEQFF. The CDR3 DNA reads TGTGCCTGGAGAGGGGTGACAGTCTACAATGAGCAGTTCTTC.

The chain is built from TRBV29-1 and TRBJ2-5, with D maybe TRBD2 (6 bases). The V and J ends lost 5 bases and 6 bases respectively, with 16 bases between them. Per the germline V gene, CDR1 is SQVTM and CDR2 is ANQGSEA. CDR3 size: 13 residues. The CDR3 loop is CSVQWWRGQTQYF. For the CDR3, the DNA is TGCAGCGTTCAATGGTGGAGGGGCCAGACCCAGTACTTC.

This clone was detected once. The rearrangement joins TRBV30 to TRBJ2-7; D might be TRBD1 or TRBD2, each matching 5 bases. Germline CDR1 GTSNPN, CDR2 SVGIG (reference sequence). The V and J ends lost 4 bases and 3 bases respectively, with 13 bases between them. The CDR3 runs to 13 residues. CDR3 in amino acids: CAWTRDLGYEQYF. DNA of the CDR3: TGTGCCTGGACCAGGGACCTGGGCTACGAGCAGTACTTC.

This clone was counted at least ten times. J is TRBJ2-6 and V is TRBV28; a weak D match, TRBD2 (6 bases). Trimming pared 2 bases from V and 2 bases from J, leaving 10 bases between. The CDR3 is 16 amino acids. Germline values: CDR1 MDHEN, CDR2 SYDVKM. The CDR3 coding sequence is TGTGCCAGCAGTTTACCCGGGGGAACTGGGGCCAACGTCCTGACTTTC. Its protein product is CASSLPGGTGANVLTF.

V is TRBV25-1 and J is TRBJ2-1, with D unclear. Per the germline V gene, CDR1 is MGHDK and CDR2 is SYGVNS. V was cut by 4 bases and J by 6 bases, with 7 bases left in between. This CDR3 has 12 residues. The DNA of the CDR3 is TGTGCCAGCAGTGTTGGCGGCAATGAGCAGTTCTTC. Translating gives CASSVGGNEQFF.

V and J are TRBV20-1 and TRBJ2-5, with no clear D. This CDR3 is 11 amino acids long. The V end lost 8 bases, the J end lost 2 bases, and 9 bases lay between the germline ends. The germline gives CDR1 DFQATT, CDR2 SNEGSKA (reference sequence). The CDR3 loop reads CSTGVQETQYF. Here the CDR3 DNA reads TGCAGTACCGGCGTACAAGAGACCCAGTACTTC.

The chain recombines TRBV4-3 with TRBJ1-3, with no clear D. The CDR3 has 17 amino acids. V lost 2 bases and J lost 0, with 14 bases in between. The V gene's germline CDR1 is LGHNA and CDR2 YSLEER. CDR3 region: CASSQIAGRNSGNTIYF. The CDR3 DNA is TGCGCCAGCAGCCAAATTGCAGGACGGAACTCTGGAAACACCATATATTTT.

This clone showed up just a few times. The J gene is TRBJ2-3, the V gene TRBV7-2; 7 bases match TRBD1. Trimming cost V 3 bases and J 6 bases; bases outside gene matches: 3. Germline assignment: CDR1 SGHTA and CDR2 FQGNSA. The CDR3 extends over 13 amino acids. The CDR3 DNA sequence: TGTGCCAGCAGCTTTGCACAGGGGGATACGCAGTATTTT. This sequence encodes CASSFAQGDTQYF.

The rearrangement joins TRBV10-3 to TRBJ2-2; 10 bases agree with TRBD2. Germline V lookup: CDR1 ENHRY, CDR2 SYGVKD. The CDR3 totals 14 residues. The trim removed 7 bases at V and 7 bases at J, leaving 6 bases unmatched. The DNA for the CDR3 is TGTGCCATCAAGCTAGCGGGAGATTTCGGGGAGCTGTTTTTT. It translates to CAIKLAGDFGELFF.

The chain joins TRBV7-2 to TRBJ2-3, with D possibly TRBD1 on 6 matching bases. The CDR3 is made up of 15 amino acids. With 6 bases removed from V and 1 base from J, the gap between germline ends came to 14 bases. Germline-derived CDR1 and CDR2 are SGHTA and FQGNSA. Here the CDR3 DNA reads TGTGCCAGCAGTTCCAACGCAGGGGGCACAGATACGCAGTATTTT. Translation: CASSSNAGGTDTQYF.

This clone turned up a few times. J is TRBJ2-1 and V is TRBV29-1, with D tentatively TRBD1 or TRBD2 (8 bases each). The germline V gene encodes CDR1 SQVTM and CDR2 ANQGSEA. The CDR3 spans 13 residues. Trimming took 8 bases from V and 7 from J, leaving 18 bases between them. CDR3 bases: TGCAGCCGAGCAGGGGGCGGGGGGAATGAGCAGTTCTTC. Its translation is CSRAGGGGNEQFF.

The rearrangement uses TRBV30 and TRBJ2-5; D is tentatively TRBD1 or TRBD2 (5 bases each). V lost 1 base and J lost 1, with 10 bases in between. The V gene's germline CDR1 is GTSNPN and CDR2 SVGIG (reference sequence). This CDR3 spans 14 amino acids. The CDR3 sequence: CAWSGGRTQETQYF. CDR3 sequence (DNA): TGTGCCTGGAGTGGGGGACGGACCCAAGAGACCCAGTACTTC.

The chain links TRBV30 to TRBJ1-2; D not certain. Germline V lookup: CDR1 GTSNPN, CDR2 SVGIG (reference sequence). The CDR3 is 12 residues long. V shed 1 base and J shed 2 bases, with 5 bases lying between them. The CDR3 loop is CAWSADNYGYTF. CDR3 nucleotides: TGTGCCTGGAGTGCGGACAACTATGGCTACACCTTC. Using reference TRBV30 and TRBJ1-2 for the parts outside the CDR3, the full variable domain is SQTIHQWPATLVQPVGSPLSLECTVEGTSNPNLYWYRQAAGRGLQLLFYSVGIGQISSEVPQNLSASRPQDRQFILSSKKLLLSDSGFYLCAWSADNYGYTFGSGTRLTVV.

The J gene is TRBJ2-1, the V gene TRBV5-1; 7 bases are a match to TRBD2. V lost 5 bases, J lost 7 bases, and 3 bases stayed unmatched. In germline, CDR1 is SGHRS, CDR2 YFSETQ. This CDR3 comprises 12 residues. The CDR3 region has the DNA TGCGCCAGCAGGACTAGCAATAATGAGCAGTTCTTC. Protein: CASRTSNNEQFF. The complete variable domain, with remaining parts taken from reference TRBV5-1 and TRBJ2-1, reads KAGVTQTPRYLIKTRGQQVTLSCSPISGHRSVSWYQQTPGQGLQFLFEYFSETQRNKGNFPGRFSGRQFSNSRSEMNVSTLELGDSALYLCASRTSNNEQFFGPGTRLTVL.

V is TRBV5-1 and J is TRBJ2-3; 12 bases fit TRBD2. CDR1 and CDR2 (germline): SGHRS, YFSETQ. V shed 5 bases, J shed 4 bases, and the junction held 5 bases outside the gene matches. The CDR3 contains 15 residues. The CDR3 is CASSTSGGPADTQYF. For the CDR3, the DNA is TGCGCCAGCAGTACTAGCGGGGGGCCCGCAGATACGCAGTATTTT.

This clone was found a few times. The chain links TRBV4-2 to TRBJ2-7; no definite D call. The CDR3 contains 12 residues. Germline-derived CDR1 and CDR2 are LGHNA and YNFKEQ. Trimming removed 0 bases from V and 5 bases from J, with 5 bases in between. For the CDR3, the DNA is TGTGCCAGCAGCCAAGATCTCCACGAGCAGTACTTC. Translating gives CASSQDLHEQYF.

This clone was observed a handful of times. One junction end does not reproduce the germline sequence, and a read error may be involved. This sequence joins TRBV4-1 and TRBJ1-2; no clear D. In germline, CDR1 is MGHRA, CDR2 YSYEKL. The CDR3 spans 14 residues. CDR3 residues: CASSPGPGYYGYTF. The CDR3 region has the DNA TGTGCCAGCAGCCCAGGTCCGGGCTACTATGGCTACACCTTC.

This clone has only one observation. This sequence joins TRBV29-1 and TRBJ1-2; TRBD1 aligns across 12 bases. V was pared by 4 bases and J by 6 bases, with 15 bases of the junction left unmatched. CDR3 length: 17 amino acids. Germline V CDR1 and CDR2: SQVTM, ANQGSEA. As DNA, the CDR3 is TGCAGCGTTGCGGCCCTACCGGGACAGGGGGCGTTAGATGGCTACACCTTC. Amino acid sequence: CSVAALPGQGALDGYTF.

The gene calls are TRBV25-1 and TRBJ2-5; TRBD1 might be the D (7 bases). Germline V gives CDR1 MGHDK, CDR2 SYGVNS. The CDR3 length is 14 residues. V was cut by 5 bases and J by 5 bases, with 15 bases left in between. The CDR3 nucleotides are TGTGCCAGCAGTCCCCGGGCAGGGGGGGAGACCCAGTACTTC. This codes for CASSPRAGGETQYF.

The chain uses TRBV2 and TRBJ2-5, with D perhaps matching TRBD1 (5 bases). Germline V CDR1 and CDR2: SNHLY, FYNNEI. V gave up 0 bases and J gave up 5 bases, with 10 bases separating them. CDR3 size: 14 residues. This CDR3 is CASSEANRLETQYF. CDR3 nucleotides: TGTGCCAGCAGTGAAGCCAACAGGTTGGAGACCCAGTACTTC. The whole variable domain, remainder taken from reference TRBV2 and TRBJ2-5, is EPEVTQTPSHQVTQMGQEVILRCVPISNHLYFYWYRQILGQKVEFLVSFYNNEISEKSEIFDDQFSVERPDGSNFTLKIRSTKLEDSAMYFCASSEANRLETQYFGPGTRLLVL.